A selection of T cell receptor beta chains follows, all from one sample in a study of shared clonotypes between healthy human individuals. TCRdb's table, derived via immunoSEQ multiplex PCR, lists solely in-frame clones and lacks some. The sample has 400,000 to 600,000 clones; 70% to 80% are singletons. Material for sequencing was PBMCs. These receptors came from a woman in her thirties or forties in good health. Some clones in this sample may be carry-over from other donors' samples. Both conserved end residues are part of each CDR3. The D gene is left open where the match is weak. Clone sizes are given selectively: once, few, many, or a class where the clone is expanded.

size,J,D,V,CDR3,DNA
.,TRBJ2-1,TRBD2,TRBV29-1,CSVVSSGINEQFF,TGCAGCGTTGTGTCTAGCGGAATCAATGAGCAGTTCTTC
.,TRBJ2-3,TRBD1,TRBV4-1,CASRQVRDREPYTQYF,TGCGCCAGCAGACAAGTACGAGACAGGGAACCTTATACGCAGTATTTT
.,TRBJ1-4,.,TRBV5-1,CASSLVGGVPTNEKLFF,TGCGCCAGCAGCTTGGTTGGAGGTGTGCCAACTAATGAAAAACTGTTTTTT
once,TRBJ2-6,.,TRBV27,CASSLRGGAGANVLTF,TGTGCCAGCAGTTTAAGGGGGGGTGCTGGGGCCAACGTCCTGACTTTC
.,TRBJ2-1,.,TRBV7-3,CASSLGVSPRSNEQFF,TGTGCCAGCAGCTTAGGGGTCTCGCCTCGGAGCAATGAGCAGTTCTTC
.,TRBJ1-1,TRBD1,TRBV29-1,CSVEKGQGNTEAFF,TGCAGCGTTGAAAAAGGACAGGGGAACACTGAAGCTTTCTTT
.,TRBJ2-3,.,TRBV27,CASSPGPAADTQYF,TGTGCCAGCAGTCCGGGACCAGCAGCAGATACGCAGTATTTT
.,TRBJ2-4,TRBD2,TRBV25-1,CASSDWGTSGVYF,TGTGCCAGCAGTGATTGGGGGACTAGCGGAGTTTACTTC
.,TRBJ1-1,.,TRBV28,CASSLWRVRARGEPEAFF,TGTGCCAGCAGTTTATGGAGGGTTCGGGCAAGGGGCGAGCCTGAAGCTTTCTTT
.,TRBJ2-5,.,TRBV18,CASSSEETQYF,TGTGCCAGCTCATCAGAAGAGACCCAGTACTTC
.,TRBJ2-7,TRBD2,TRBV27,CASRTIKYGTSNYEQYF,TGTGCCAGCAGGACGATCAAATACGGGACTAGCAACTACGAGCAGTACTTC